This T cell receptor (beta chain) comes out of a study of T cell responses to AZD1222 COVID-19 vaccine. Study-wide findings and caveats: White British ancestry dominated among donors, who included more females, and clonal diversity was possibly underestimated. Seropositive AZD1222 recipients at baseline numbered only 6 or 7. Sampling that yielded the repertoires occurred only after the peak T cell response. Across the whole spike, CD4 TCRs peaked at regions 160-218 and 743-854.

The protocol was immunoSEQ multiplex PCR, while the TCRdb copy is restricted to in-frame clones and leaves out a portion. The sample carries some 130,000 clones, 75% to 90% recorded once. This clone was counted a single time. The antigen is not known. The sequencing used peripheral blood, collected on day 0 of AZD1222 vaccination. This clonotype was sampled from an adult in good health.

In DNA form, the CDR3 reads TGTGCCAGCATCCCCGGTGGGGGGCTACCCCACTACGAGCAGTACTTC. This encodes CASIPGGGLPHYEQYF. The V and J genes are TRBV7-9 and TRBJ2-7; D tentatively reads TRBD1 or TRBD2 (6 bases each). Trimming took off 7 bases at V and 3 bases at J, with 22 bases between the two ends. This CDR3 comprises 16 residues. CDR1 and CDR2 (germline): SEHNR, FQNEAQ (reference sequence).